The 7 T cell receptor beta chains in this list originate from one sample, sequenced in a study of T cell responses to AZD1222 COVID-19 vaccine. The data were produced by immunoSEQ multiplex PCR, yet TCRdb's version contains in-frame clones alone and is incomplete. In the table there are about 130,000 clones, about 89% of which are singletons. Sequenced material: peripheral blood, taken 28 days after the second AZD1222 dose. These receptors all come from an adult who received the AZD1222 COVID-19 vaccine.

This chain uses TRBV4-1 with TRBJ1-2, with D maybe TRBD1 (5 bases). V was shortened by 5 bases and J by 1 base, with 8 bases between the two germline ends. The CDR3 is 13 amino acids. Germline V gene lookup returns CDR1 MGHRA and CDR2 YSYEKL. The chain's CDR3 is CASSEGLNYGYTF. As DNA, the CDR3 is TGCGCCAGCAGCGAGGGACTTAACTATGGCTACACCTTC.

The chain employs TRBV30 and TRBJ1-5; D unclear. Germline V gene lookup returns CDR1 GTSNPN and CDR2 SVGIG (reference sequence). The CDR3 is made up of 12 amino acids. V lost 2 bases and J 7 bases, leaving 9 bases between the germline ends. Here the CDR3 reads CAWSPGGQPQHF. The DNA for the CDR3 is TGTGCCTGGAGTCCTGGTGGCCAGCCCCAGCATTTT. Full variable domain (missing parts from reference TRBV30 and TRBJ1-5): SQTIHQWPATLVQPVGSPLSLECTVEGTSNPNLYWYRQAAGRGLQLLFYSVGIGQISSEVPQNLSASRPQDRQFILSSKKLLLSDSGFYLCAWSPGGQPQHFGDGTRLSIL.

The V call is TRBV30, the J call TRBJ1-6, with TRBD1 matching over 8 bases. From germline, CDR1 is GTSNPN and CDR2 SVGIG (reference sequence). This CDR3 region has 16 residues. J gave up 5 bases and V 4 bases, and 10 bases lay outside the gene matches. The CDR3 here is CAWTRPGQGNNSPLHF. For the CDR3, the DNA is TGTGCCTGGACCCGACCAGGACAGGGAAATAATTCACCCCTCCACTTT. The full variable domain, completed using reference TRBV30 and TRBJ1-6, is SQTIHQWPATLVQPVGSPLSLECTVEGTSNPNLYWYRQAAGRGLQLLFYSVGIGQISSEVPQNLSASRPQDRQFILSSKKLLLSDSGFYLCAWTRPGQGNNSPLHFGNGTRLTVT.

CDR3 coding DNA: TGTGCCAGCAGTATCACGGGACGAACTAATTCACCCCTCCACTTT. It yields the protein CASSITGRTNSPLHF. This chain links TRBV6-5 with TRBJ1-6; D is perhaps TRBD1 (5 bases). CDR1 is MNHEY, CDR2 SVGAGI, per germline. The germline V and J ends were trimmed by 5 bases and 6 bases, with 14 bases remaining between them. The CDR3 is 15 residues long.

The chain links TRBV25-1 to TRBJ1-1; 7 nucleotides align to TRBD1. V shed 6 bases and J 3 bases; nucleotides not matched to a gene: 10. The germline V gene encodes CDR1 MGHDK and CDR2 SYGVNS. The CDR3 is 15 amino acids. In DNA, the CDR3 is TGTGCCAGCAGGGTTCCGGGACAGTCACACACTGAAGCTTTCTTT. Translated, it gives CASRVPGQSHTEAFF.

CDR3 in amino acids: CASRPRQGQNSPLHF. CDR3 coding DNA: TGCGCCAGCAGACCGCGACAGGGACAGAATTCACCCCTCCACTTT. This sequence joins TRBV5-1 and TRBJ1-6, with 7 bases fitting TRBD1. The germline V gene encodes CDR1 SGHRS and CDR2 YFSETQ. The junction had 9 bases not matched to a gene; V was cut back by 5 bases and J by 7 bases. There are 15 residues in the CDR3. The full variable domain, rest sourced from reference TRBV5-1 and TRBJ1-6, is KAGVTQTPRYLIKTRGQQVTLSCSPISGHRSVSWYQQTPGQGLQFLFEYFSETQRNKGNFPGRFSGRQFSNSRSEMNVSTLELGDSALYLCASRPRQGQNSPLHFGNGTRLTVT.

This clone has just a few counts. V and J are TRBV6-5 and TRBJ1-2; D possibly corresponds to TRBD1 (5 bases). This CDR3 is built from 14 residues. Germline loops: CDR1 MNHEY, CDR2 SVGAGI. V shed 2 bases and J shed 4 bases, with 11 bases lying between them. The CDR3 coding sequence is TGTGCCAGCAGTTACGCAGGGCTTGGCTATGGCTACACCTTC. It encodes CASSYAGLGYGYTF.